This TCR beta chain emerged from a study of OX40 agonist ivuxolimab in advanced cancers. Profiled with immunoSEQ multiplex PCR; TCRdb holds only in-frame clones, not every one. Among around 80,000 clones listed, around 87% were seen once. This CDR3 region has 14 residues. Germline V lookup: CDR1 MNHEY, CDR2 SVGAGI. V shed 6 bases, J shed 3 bases, and the junction held 3 bases outside the gene matches. Autoimmune disease history or systemic immunosuppression meant exclusion. Here the sequenced sample was CD4+ or CD8+ T cells sorted from blood, taken in a trial of the OX40 agonist ivuxolimab. The rearrangement uses TRBV6-5 and TRBJ2-2, with TRBD1 matching 8 bases. The receptor was derived from an adult with an advanced solid tumor such as melanoma, head and neck, liver or kidney cancer. CDR3 amino acids: CASRQDRDTGELFF. Written as DNA, the CDR3 is TGTGCCAGCAGACAGGACAGGGACACCGGGGAGCTGTTTTTT.